Listed here are 9 T cell receptor beta chains from one sample, sequenced in a study of blood T cell repertoires in COVID-19. Method: immunoSEQ multiplex PCR; TCRdb's copy keeps in-frame clones and lacks some. The sample yields 250,000 to 350,000 clones, over 75% seen once. Sequences were obtained from peripheral blood. These receptors all come from a human donor with COVID-19, enrolled during active disease. The donor label of this sample is uncertain.

The V and J genes are TRBV19 and TRBJ1-2; perhaps TRBD1 as D (5 bases). Germline CDR1 is LNHDA and CDR2 is SQIVND (reference sequence). CDR3 length: 13 amino acids. The V and J ends lost 7 bases and 9 bases respectively, with 18 bases between them. CDR3 amino acids: CASNGAGGSSYTF. In DNA, the CDR3 is TGTGCCAGTAATGGGGCCGGGGGAAGTAGCTACACCTTC. Combining the CDR3 with reference TRBV19 and TRBJ1-2 gives the whole variable domain DGGITQSPKYLFRKEGQNVTLSCEQNLNHDAMYWYRQDPGQGLRLIYYSQIVNDFQKGDIAEGYSVSREKKESFPLTVTSAQKNPTAFYLCASNGAGGSSYTFGSGTRLTVV.

V is TRBV3-1 (or the pseudogene TRBV3-2) and J is TRBJ1-1, with 8 bases that match TRBD1. V shed 3 bases, J shed 7 bases, and the junction held 7 bases outside the gene matches. Germline assignment: CDR1 LGHDT and CDR2 YNNKEL (reference sequence). The length of the CDR3 is 14 residues. CDR3 bases: TGTGCCAGCAGCCATGCGGACAGGGCGGGTGAAGCTTTCTTT. Its protein product is CASSHADRAGEAFF.

The J gene is TRBJ1-5, the V gene TRBV4-3, with 7 nucleotides matching TRBD1. The CDR3 has 14 amino acids. V lost 4 bases, J lost 5 bases, and 5 bases stayed unmatched. Germline CDR1 is LGHNA and CDR2 is YSLEER. Here the CDR3 reads CASSRTGVDQPQHF. DNA of the CDR3: TGCGCCAGCAGCCGTACAGGGGTCGATCAGCCCCAGCATTTT.

The chain joins TRBV24-1 to TRBJ2-1, with D possibly TRBD2 on 5 matching bases. CDR3 length equals 15 residues. V was shortened by 9 bases and J by 0 bases, with 14 bases between the two germline ends. Germline V lookup: CDR1 KGHDR, CDR2 SFDVKD. CDR3 DNA: TGTGCCACCGCCCGAAGCGGAAACTCCTACAATGAGCAGTTCTTC. Its translation is CATARSGNSYNEQFF.

The CDR3 DNA follows: TGTGCCACCAGCAGAGATTTTGGGGACAGGGGTTATGAAGCTTTCTTT. Protein sequence: CATSRDFGDRGYEAFF. The J gene is TRBJ1-1, the V gene TRBV15; 10 positions match TRBD1. V lost 0 bases, J lost 7 bases, and 8 bases stayed unmatched. Germline V gene lookup returns CDR1 LNHNV and CDR2 YYDKDF (reference sequence). The CDR3 is 16 residues long.

The gene calls are TRBV30 and TRBJ2-7, with D uncertain. The V and J ends lost 2 bases and 0 bases respectively, with 11 bases between them. The CDR3 contains 14 residues. Germline lookup yields CDR1 GTSNPN and CDR2 SVGIG (reference sequence). CDR3 bases: TGTGCCTGGAGTTCCGAGGTGGACTCCTACGAGCAGTACTTC. Its protein product is CAWSSEVDSYEQYF.

The chain is built from TRBV28 and TRBJ2-1, with unresolved D. CDR1 and CDR2 (germline): MDHEN, SYDVKM. Trimming took 6 bases from V and 8 from J, leaving 17 bases between them. The CDR3 runs to 14 residues. CDR3 nucleotides: TGTGCCAGCAGCGACTCCCTTTTTTTGGATGAGCAGTTCTTC. It yields the protein CASSDSLFLDEQFF.

This clone is a singleton in its sample. The rearrangement joins TRBV29-1 to TRBJ2-5; TRBD1 agrees at 8 bases. The CDR3 has 16 amino acids. V shed 5 bases, J shed 3 bases, and the junction held 14 bases outside the gene matches. CDR1 is SQVTM and CDR2 is ANQGSEA in the germline V gene. CDR3 nucleotide sequence: TGCAGCGTTAATTTTCGAGGACAGGGAGCGGAAGAGACCCAGTACTTC. Protein: CSVNFRGQGAEETQYF.

The J gene is TRBJ2-4, the V gene TRBV20-1, with a weak D call TRBD2 (7 bases). In germline, CDR1 is DFQATT, CDR2 SNEGSKA (reference sequence). V was pared by 3 bases and J by 8 bases, with 14 bases between. The CDR3 consists of 13 residues. CDR3 in DNA: TGCAGTGCTAGTACCCGGGGGGCCTACATTCAGTACTTC. Protein: CSASTRGAYIQYF.